Sequencing of this T cell receptor beta chain was carried out in a study of radiation and T cells in renal cell carcinoma. Study outcomes and limitations: From baseline, blood top tumor clonotypes peaked at 2 weeks post-radiation. Pretreatment tumor biopsies were lacking, so baseline clonotypes are unknown.

Remarks on this clone: Antigen specificity is unknown.

There are 16 residues in the CDR3. V lost 0 bases and J lost 9; bases outside the gene matches: 13. The germline CDR1 and CDR2 sequences are MGHRA and YSYEKL. Indicated time point: blood 4 weeks post-SBRT, at nephrectomy. Specified treatment: 15 Gy SBRT to primary tumor, nephrectomy 4 weeks later. Nephrectomy followed 15 Gy stereotactic body radiation by 4 weeks. Clear cell pathology was present in this patient's renal cell carcinoma. Assay: immunoSEQ multiplex PCR; the TCRdb copy retains only in-frame clones and omits some. The sample shows roughly 58,000 clones, about three quarters of them seen only once.

The rearrangement links TRBV4-1 to TRBJ2-5; 7 bases line up with TRBD1. The receptor was derived from a man aged 60-69 years with renal cell carcinoma. Sequenced material: blood, taken from a patient whose treatment included radiotherapy and nephrectomy. The CDR3 reads CASSQDPTWDRDAQYF. The CDR3, as DNA: TGCGCCAGCAGCCAAGATCCTACCTGGGACAGAGATGCCCAGTACTTC.